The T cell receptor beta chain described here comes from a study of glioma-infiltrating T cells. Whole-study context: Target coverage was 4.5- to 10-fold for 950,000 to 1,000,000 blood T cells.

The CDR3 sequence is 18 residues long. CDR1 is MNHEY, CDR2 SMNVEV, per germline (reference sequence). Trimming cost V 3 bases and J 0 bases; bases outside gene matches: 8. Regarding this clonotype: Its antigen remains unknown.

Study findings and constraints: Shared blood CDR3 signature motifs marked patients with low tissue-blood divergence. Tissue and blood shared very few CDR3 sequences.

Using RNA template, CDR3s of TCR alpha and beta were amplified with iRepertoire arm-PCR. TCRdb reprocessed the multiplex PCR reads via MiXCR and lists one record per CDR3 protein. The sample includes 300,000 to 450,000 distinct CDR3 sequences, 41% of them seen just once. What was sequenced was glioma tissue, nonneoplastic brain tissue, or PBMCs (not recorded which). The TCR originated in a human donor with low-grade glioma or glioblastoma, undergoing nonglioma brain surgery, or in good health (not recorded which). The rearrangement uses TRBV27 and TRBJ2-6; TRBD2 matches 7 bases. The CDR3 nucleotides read TGTGCCAGCAGTTTTCGTTCGGGAGGTAGCTCTGGGGCCAACGTCCTGACTTTC. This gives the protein CASSFRSGGSSGANVLTF.